This T cell receptor (beta chain) was captured in a study of spatial heterogeneity in lung cancer (dated by TCRdb to the late 2010s). For context, the study as a whole: Beta-chain transcripts were consistently detected in greater numbers than alpha-chain transcripts, which likely reflected higher beta-chain transcript abundance. In the raw uncorrected reads, each unique combination of TCR and UMI appeared more than ten times on average. The study quantitatively compared TCR alpha and beta repertoires across multiple tumor regions, matched nontumor lung and blood in non-small cell lung cancer. Nonsynonymous mutation counts, determined by whole-exome sequencing of tumor tissue, were related to TCR repertoire features. At surgery, both alpha and beta chains were TCR-sequenced in 200 to 250 tumor regions, about 61 matched nontumor lung samples and 56 PBMC samples. Beyond this particular receptor, the publication reports: Additional single-cell paired TCR alpha and beta sequencing was considered necessary to confirm, at a functional level, the hypothesis that regional TCRs recognize regional mutations.

The CDR3 goes from the cysteine to the valine over 12 residues. The read is trimmed to its CDR3 DNA, 36 bases read in frame from base 1. Per the germline V gene (reference sequence), SGHNT is the CDR1 and YYREEE is the CDR2. Trimming costs V 5 bases and J 5 bases, and their ends lie 11 bases apart. The meaning of the sample's time point label: sample taken at primary tumor resection. Whole RNA extracted from tumor and nontumor lung tissue, or from cryopreserved PBMC samples, was used for TCR sequencing without cell sorting. Samples were obtained from around 72 patients with early-stage, untreated non-small cell lung cancer from the lung TRACERx cohort. Patients were selected for TCR sequencing only if sufficient RNA was available from at least two tumor regions. The library was obtained by 5' RACE. Instrument used: NextSeq 500. In the TCR library protocol, a unique molecular identifier was attached to each TCR cDNA molecule so that PCR and sequencing errors could be corrected. The original pipeline was this. TCR identification, UMI-based error correction and CDR3 extraction were all carried out with Decombinator tools. TCRs above a frequency of 2 per 1,000, corresponding to the top 1% of the tumor frequency distribution, were defined as expanded. Rényi diversity was computed with the R vegan package after subsampling each repertoire 100 times to 5,000 TCRs. CDR3 similarity networks were built from amino acid triplet string-kernel similarity, with CDR3s being connected when pairwise similarity was above 0.82. TCRdb cleaned the public reads at Q25 with fastp, built clones with MiXCR and kept in-frame beta chains. All rows with the same CDR3 protein become a single entry with the most common DNA and genes. It is TCRdb's table, rather than the study itself, that gives the V and J calls and clone size. In this sample the table shows about 13,000 distinct CDR3 sequences, more than 4.5% of which occur a single time. The ten top clones hold about two fifths of the sample.

The sample holds many counts of this clonotype. Its antigen is currently not known. Base quality data are lacking; no much larger clone is found one base away. This beta chain turned up in a library designed for alpha chains; as an off-target read, its abundance says little. This TCR was sampled from a human donor with early-stage non-small cell lung cancer. The V gene is TRBV5-4 and the J gene is TRBJ2-7, with no D gene named confidently. Sequencing used lung tumor tissue, obtained at surgery. The CDR3 protein is CASRPGTDEQYV. The nucleotide sequence reads TGTGCCAGCAGACCCGGTACGGACGAGCAGTACGTC.